Below, 3 T cell receptor beta chains from the same sample are listed, as sequenced in a study of blood T cell repertoires in COVID-19. The data were produced by immunoSEQ multiplex PCR, yet TCRdb's version contains in-frame clones alone and is incomplete. The profile covers about 20,000 clones, with approximately 89% appearing a single time and roughly 3.2% taken by the ten largest. Sequencing used peripheral blood. These TCRs come from a human donor in a cohort sampled during active COVID-19.

The rearrangement joins TRBV6-6 to TRBJ1-3; tentative D call: TRBD1 (5 bases). Germline V gene sequence: CDR1 MNHNY, CDR2 SVGAGI (reference sequence). The CDR3 loop spans 14 amino acids. V gave up 7 bases and J gave up 4 bases, with 14 bases separating them. The CDR3 region is CASIRDITGNTIYF. CDR3 sequence (DNA): TGTGCCAGCATCAGGGATATTACCGGAAACACCATATATTTT.

This clone was observed a single time. This sequence joins TRBV7-8 and TRBJ2-2; D is perhaps TRBD1 (6 bases). CDR1 and CDR2 (germline): SGHVS, FQNEAQ. V was cut by 4 bases and J by 6 bases, with 12 bases left in between. The CDR3 spans 14 residues. CDR3 region: CASSSTEGAGELFF. The CDR3 nucleotides are TGTGCCAGCAGCTCGACAGAGGGGGCCGGGGAGCTGTTTTTT. Together with reference TRBV7-8 and TRBJ2-2, the CDR3 gives the full variable domain: GAGVSQSPRYKVAKRGQDVALRCDPISGHVSLFWYQQALGQGPEFLTYFQNEAQLDKSGLPSDRFFAERPEGSVSTLKIQRTQQEDSAVYLCASSSTEGAGELFFGEGSRLTVL.

The chain uses TRBV6-1 and TRBJ2-7, with TRBD2 matching over 8 bases. The germline gives CDR1 MNHNS, CDR2 SASEGT. This CDR3 contains 16 residues. J was trimmed by 1 base and V by 4 bases; bases with no gene match: 9. The CDR3 sequence: CASSGGPTSASYEQYF. The DNA for the CDR3 is TGTGCCAGCAGTGGGGGGCCGACTAGCGCGTCCTACGAGCAGTACTTC.